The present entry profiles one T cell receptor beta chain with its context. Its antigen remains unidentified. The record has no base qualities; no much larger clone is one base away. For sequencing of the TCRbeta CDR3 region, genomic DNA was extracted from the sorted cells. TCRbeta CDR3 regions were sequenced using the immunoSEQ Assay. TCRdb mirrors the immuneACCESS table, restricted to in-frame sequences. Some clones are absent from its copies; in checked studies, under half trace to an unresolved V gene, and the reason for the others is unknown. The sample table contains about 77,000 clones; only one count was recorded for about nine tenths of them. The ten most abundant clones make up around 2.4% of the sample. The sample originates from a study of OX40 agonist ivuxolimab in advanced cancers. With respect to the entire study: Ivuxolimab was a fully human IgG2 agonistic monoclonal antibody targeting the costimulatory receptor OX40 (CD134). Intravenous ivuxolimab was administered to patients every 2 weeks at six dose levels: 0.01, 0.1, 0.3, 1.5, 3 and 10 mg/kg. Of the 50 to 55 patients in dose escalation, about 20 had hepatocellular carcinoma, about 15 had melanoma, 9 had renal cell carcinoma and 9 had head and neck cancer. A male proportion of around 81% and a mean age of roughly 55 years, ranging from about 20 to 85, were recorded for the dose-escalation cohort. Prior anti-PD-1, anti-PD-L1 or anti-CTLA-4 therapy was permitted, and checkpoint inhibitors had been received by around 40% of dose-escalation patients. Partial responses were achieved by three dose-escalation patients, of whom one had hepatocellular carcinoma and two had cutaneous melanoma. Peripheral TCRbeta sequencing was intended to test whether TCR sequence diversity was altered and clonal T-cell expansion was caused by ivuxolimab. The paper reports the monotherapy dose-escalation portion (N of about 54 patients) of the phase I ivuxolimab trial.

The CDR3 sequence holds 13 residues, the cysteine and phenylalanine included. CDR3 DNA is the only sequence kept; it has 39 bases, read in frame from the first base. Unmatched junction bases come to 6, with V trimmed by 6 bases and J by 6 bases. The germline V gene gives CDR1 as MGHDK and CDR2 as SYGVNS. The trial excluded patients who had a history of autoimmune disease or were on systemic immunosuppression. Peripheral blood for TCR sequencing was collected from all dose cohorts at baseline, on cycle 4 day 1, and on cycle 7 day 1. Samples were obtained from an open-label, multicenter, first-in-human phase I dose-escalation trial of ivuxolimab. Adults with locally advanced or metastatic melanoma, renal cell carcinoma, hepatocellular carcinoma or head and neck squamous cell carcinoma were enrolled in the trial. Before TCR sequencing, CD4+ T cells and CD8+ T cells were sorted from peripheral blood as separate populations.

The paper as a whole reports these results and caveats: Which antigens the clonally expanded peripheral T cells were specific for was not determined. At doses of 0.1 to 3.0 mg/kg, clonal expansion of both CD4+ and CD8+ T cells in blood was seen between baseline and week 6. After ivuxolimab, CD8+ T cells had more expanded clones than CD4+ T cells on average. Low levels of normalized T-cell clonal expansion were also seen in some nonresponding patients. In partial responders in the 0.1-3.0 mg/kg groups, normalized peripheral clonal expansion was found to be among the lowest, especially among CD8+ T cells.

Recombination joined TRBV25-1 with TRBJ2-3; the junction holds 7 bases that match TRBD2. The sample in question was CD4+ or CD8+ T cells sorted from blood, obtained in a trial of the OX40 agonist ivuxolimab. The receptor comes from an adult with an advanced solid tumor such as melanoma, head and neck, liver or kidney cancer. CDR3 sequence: CASRPGGSDTQYF. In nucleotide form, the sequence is TGTGCCAGCAGACCTGGCGGGAGTGATACGCAGTATTTT.